This entry lists 32 T cell receptor beta chains sequenced from one sample in a study of OX40 agonist ivuxolimab in advanced cancers. Data came from immunoSEQ multiplex PCR; TCRdb stores just in-frame clones and leaves some out. The data contain 9,500 to 15,000 clones, approximately 69% of them singletons. This sample comprised CD4+ or CD8+ T cells sorted from blood, obtained in a trial of the OX40 agonist ivuxolimab. These receptors were collected from an adult with an advanced solid tumor such as melanoma, head and neck, liver or kidney cancer.

The V and J genes are TRBV4-2 and TRBJ2-3; tentatively, D is TRBD1 or TRBD2 (5 bases each). Per germline, CDR1 LGHNA and CDR2 YNFKEQ. Trimming left V 2 bases short and J 4 bases short, with 16 bases between. The CDR3 runs 16 residues. CDR3 DNA: TGTGCCAGCAGCCAACTGGTGGGGACCTTTGCAGATACGCAGTATTTT. Its translation: CASSQLVGTFADTQYF.

J is TRBJ1-1 and V is TRBV6-5; D is ambiguous. Trimming left V 2 bases short and J 1 base short, with 8 bases between. The CDR3 loop spans 14 amino acids. Germline lookup yields CDR1 MNHEY and CDR2 SVGAGI. CDR3 sequence (DNA): TGTGCCAGCAGTTACCTGGGTCCGAACACTGAAGCTTTCTTT. Its translation: CASSYLGPNTEAFF.

This clone was recorded a few times. The chain carries TRBV11-2 and TRBJ2-2, with D hard to call. The CDR3 consists of 12 residues. V dropped 6 bases and J dropped 6 bases, with 8 bases sitting between them. The germline V gene has CDR1 SGHAT and CDR2 FQNNGV. CDR3 protein: CASSQLPGELFF. The CDR3 DNA sequence: TGTGCCAGCAGTCAACTACCCGGGGAGCTGTTTTTT.

This chain uses TRBV11-2 with TRBJ2-7; TRBD2 might be the D (6 bases). The CDR3 extends over 12 amino acids. Per germline, CDR1 SGHAT and CDR2 FQNNGV. V was trimmed by 3 bases and J by 5 bases, leaving 8 bases between them. CDR3 bases: TGTGCCAGCAGCTTTTCGGGGGACGAGCAGTACTTC. Protein sequence: CASSFSGDEQYF.

This clone was counted only a few times. The chain joins TRBV11-2 to TRBJ2-2; D is possibly TRBD2 (7 bases). V shed 7 bases and J shed 4 bases, with 19 bases lying between them. CDR1 is SGHAT, CDR2 FQNNGV, per germline. The CDR3 is made up of 16 amino acids. CDR3 in DNA: TGTGCCAGCACCAAAGGGGGGAGACTAGCCACCGGGGAGCTGTTTTTT. Residues: CASTKGGRLATGELFF.

Only a few counts were recorded for this clone. The chain joins TRBV4-3 to TRBJ2-1, with D maybe TRBD2 (6 bases). The germline V gene encodes CDR1 LGHNA and CDR2 YSLEER. CDR3 length: 17 amino acids. Trimming cost V 0 bases and J 0 bases, with 12 bases left between them. In nucleotides, the CDR3 is TGCGCCAGCAGCCAAGATTGGAGGGAAGGCTCCTACAATGAGCAGTTCTTC. Translation gives CASSQDWREGSYNEQFF.

This clone was found a few times. This rearrangement joins TRBV27 to TRBJ2-7; D tentatively reads TRBD1 or TRBD2 (5 bases each). The germline gives CDR1 MNHEY, CDR2 SMNVEV (reference sequence). V was clipped by 3 bases and J by 2 bases, with 14 bases between them. The CDR3 consists of 15 residues. The CDR3 sequence: CASSFRGRDPYEQYF. Written as DNA, the CDR3 is TGTGCCAGCAGTTTTCGAGGCAGGGACCCCTACGAGCAGTACTTC.

The rearrangement links TRBV2 to TRBJ2-3; no firm D call. Germline CDR1 reads SNHLY; CDR2 reads FYNNEI. Between the trimmed V and J ends, which lost 4 bases and 1 base, there was a span of 9 bases. This CDR3 is 14 amino acids long. The CDR3 bases are TGTGCCAGCAGTGGTGGGTCGGGCACAGATACGCAGTATTTT. As protein: CASSGGSGTDTQYF. The whole variable domain, filled in from reference TRBV2 and TRBJ2-3, reads EPEVTQTPSHQVTQMGQEVILRCVPISNHLYFYWYRQILGQKVEFLVSFYNNEISEKSEIFDDQFSVERPDGSNFTLKIRSTKLEDSAMYFCASSGGSGTDTQYFGPGTRLTVL.

The chain has TRBV5-8 and TRBJ2-7; possible D gene TRBD1, 6 bases. The germline V gene has CDR1 SGHTS and CDR2 YDEGEE. CDR3 length equals 14 residues. V was trimmed by 0 bases and J by 6 bases, leaving 13 bases between them. CDR3 sequence (DNA): TGTGCCAGCAGCTTGGACAGGGTTAGGATCGAGCAGTACTTC. This gives the protein CASSLDRVRIEQYF.

This chain uses TRBV7-9 with TRBJ2-1; 9 bases are shared with TRBD2. Germline V lookup: CDR1 SEHNR, CDR2 FQNEAQ (reference sequence). The CDR3 contains 18 residues. V shed 5 bases and J 5 bases; nucleotides not matched to a gene: 16. The CDR3 spells CASSPGGRGGRRDNEQFF. The DNA for the CDR3 is TGTGCCAGCAGCCCGGGAGGGCGGGGGGGCCGACGGGACAATGAGCAGTTCTTC.

V is TRBV6-6 and J is TRBJ2-3; 7 bases match TRBD2. The CDR3 spans 16 residues. CDR1 and CDR2 (germline): MNHNY, SVGAGI (reference sequence). The ends lost 0 bases at V and 4 bases at J; junction bases unmatched: 7. Here the CDR3 reads CASSYSLAVEPDTQYF. CDR3 in DNA: TGTGCCAGCAGTTACTCGCTAGCGGTGGAACCAGATACGCAGTATTTT.

The V call is TRBV4-1, the J call TRBJ1-1; 7 nucleotides line up with TRBD1. Germline values: CDR1 MGHRA, CDR2 YSYEKL. The CDR3 has 18 residues. Trimming at V came to 8 bases and at J to 5 bases, leaving 23 bases not matched to a gene. The CDR3 loop reads CASVLKPPGGRGKTEAFF. The CDR3 DNA reads TGCGCCAGCGTGTTAAAGCCCCCGGGAGGCAGGGGGAAAACTGAAGCTTTCTTT.

By share of the sample, this clone is medium-sized. The same CDR3 also results from other DNA sequences found in this sample. This chain uses TRBV6-6 with TRBJ2-7; 10 bases are a match to TRBD1. V lost 7 bases and J lost 3; bases outside the gene matches: 3. Germline CDR1 MNHNY, CDR2 SVGAGI (reference sequence). The CDR3 is made up of 13 amino acids. The CDR3, as DNA: TGTGCCAGCACCCGGACAGGGGGCTACGAGCAGTACTTC. Its protein is CASTRTGGYEQYF.

The chain recombines TRBV27 with TRBJ2-1, with D unclear. Trimming took off 5 bases at V and 6 bases at J, with 11 bases between the two ends. The germline V gene has CDR1 MNHEY and CDR2 SMNVEV (reference sequence). CDR3 length: 13 residues. In nucleotides, the CDR3 is TGTGCCAGCAGTCCCGTTGATAGCAATGAGCAGTTCTTC. This gives the protein CASSPVDSNEQFF.

This chain joins TRBV10-3 and TRBJ2-3; 12 bases fit TRBD2. The CDR3 sequence is 20 residues long. Germline CDR1 is ENHRY and CDR2 is SYGVKD. Unmatched junction bases numbered 16, after V lost 6 bases and J lost 0 bases. The CDR3 DNA is TGTGCCATCAGACCCATTGAGTGGCTAGCGGGGGGGCCTAGCACAGATACGCAGTATTTT. Amino acid sequence: CAIRPIEWLAGGPSTDTQYF.

The rearrangement joins TRBV15 to TRBJ2-3; no clear D gene. The germline CDR1 and CDR2 sequences are LNHNV and YYDKDF (reference sequence). CDR3 length equals 13 residues. The V end was cut by 1 base, the J end by 4 bases, with 6 bases between. CDR3 sequence (DNA): TGTGCCACCAGCAGAGCCAAAGCAGATACGCAGTATTTT. Residues: CATSRAKADTQYF.

The chain is built from TRBV6-6 and TRBJ1-2, with D possibly being TRBD1 (5 bases). Germline V CDR1 and CDR2: MNHNY, SVGAGI (reference sequence). The CDR3 consists of 12 residues. The V end was cut by 8 bases, the J end by 4 bases, with 11 bases between. The CDR3 reads CASLGGGYGYTF. The CDR3 region has the DNA TGTGCCAGCCTGGGTGGGGGCTATGGCTACACCTTC.

The V gene is TRBV29-1, the J gene TRBJ2-2; the D call may be TRBD1 or TRBD2 (5 bases each). Per the germline V gene, CDR1 is SQVTM and CDR2 is ANQGSEA. The V end lost 1 base, the J end lost 7 bases, and 16 bases lay between the germline ends. The CDR3 loop spans 15 amino acids. CDR3 sequence (DNA): TGCAGCGTTGAAGGCCCCTCGGGGACCAACGGGGAGCTGTTTTTT. It translates to CSVEGPSGTNGELFF.

This clone is categorized as medium-sized. The rearrangement links TRBV7-9 to TRBJ2-5, with unresolved D. Germline V lookup: CDR1 SEHNR, CDR2 FQNEAQ (reference sequence). The CDR3 sequence is 14 residues long. The ends were cut back, 0 bases at V and 5 bases at J, with 10 bases in the middle. The CDR3 spells CASSLAAARETQYF. The CDR3 region has the DNA TGTGCCAGCAGCTTAGCGGCGGCGCGGGAGACCCAGTACTTC.

The genes are TRBV28 and TRBJ2-3, with TRBD2 matching over 8 bases. The CDR3 loop spans 17 amino acids. CDR1 MDHEN and CDR2 SYDVKM come from the germline V gene. J gave up 2 bases and V 4 bases, and 11 bases lay outside the gene matches. The CDR3 sequence: CASSSPLGGRFTDTQYF. The CDR3 DNA sequence: TGTGCCAGCAGTTCCCCTTTGGGCGGGAGGTTCACAGATACGCAGTATTTT.

This clone turned up a few times. The rearrangement links TRBV6-6 to TRBJ1-4; D gene unclear. The germline V gene encodes CDR1 MNHNY and CDR2 SVGAGI (reference sequence). This CDR3 is 13 amino acids long. Trimming pared 2 bases from V and 10 bases from J, leaving 11 bases between. The CDR3 DNA follows: TGTGCCAGCAGTTACGGTCTGGAGGGAAAACTGTTTTTT. Translation gives CASSYGLEGKLFF.

The rearrangement uses TRBV7-9 and TRBJ2-5; 7 nucleotides align to TRBD2. With 7 bases clipped from V and 4 bases from J, the junction kept 9 bases outside the gene matches. The germline CDR1 and CDR2 sequences are SEHNR and FQNEAQ (reference sequence). The CDR3 sequence is 14 residues long. As DNA, the CDR3 is TGTGCCAGCAACCCCGCGGGGGTGGGAGAGACCCAGTACTTC. Protein: CASNPAGVGETQYF.

The CDR3 sequence is CASSADISYEQYF. CDR3 DNA sequence: TGTGCCAGCAGCGCGGATATCTCCTACGAGCAGTACTTC. The rearrangement uses TRBV5-6 and TRBJ2-7; no clear D gene. Germline CDR1 is SGHDT and CDR2 is YYEEEE. The CDR3 length is 13 residues. The germline V and J ends were trimmed by 4 bases and 0 bases, with 8 bases remaining between them.

The chain recombines TRBV5-4 with TRBJ1-1; D is uncertain. V was trimmed by 5 bases and J by 8 bases, leaving 16 bases between them. Germline V lookup: CDR1 SGHNT, CDR2 YYREEE (reference sequence). The CDR3 loop spans 13 amino acids. DNA of the CDR3: TGTGCCAGCAGTTTCGGGGTAGGCGAAGAAGCTTTCTTT. This translates into CASSFGVGEEAFF.

J is TRBJ1-2 and V is TRBV10-3, with D unclear. From germline, CDR1 is ENHRY and CDR2 SYGVKD. V was cut by 0 bases and J by 4 bases, with 9 bases left in between. The CDR3 is 14 residues long. CDR3 coding DNA: TGTGCCATCAGTGAGTCCGGGGTCCTCTATGGCTACACCTTC. Amino acid sequence: CAISESGVLYGYTF.

This rearrangement joins TRBV28 to TRBJ2-7; 9 bases are a match to TRBD2. The CDR3 sequence is 16 residues long. Germline assignment: CDR1 MDHEN and CDR2 SYDVKM. V lost 1 base, J lost 2 bases, and 6 bases stayed unmatched. The DNA of the CDR3 is TGTGCCAGCAGTTTATTAGGGCTAGCGGGGACCTACGAGCAGTACTTC. It is translated as CASSLLGLAGTYEQYF. Based on the CDR3 plus reference TRBV28 and TRBJ2-7, the full variable domain is DVKVTQSSRYLVKRTGEKVFLECVQDMDHENMFWYRQDPGLGLRLIYFSYDVKMKEKGDIPEGYSVSREKKERFSLILESASTNQTSMYLCASSLLGLAGTYEQYFGPGTRLTVT.

In this sample, this clone is medium-sized. The rearrangement joins TRBV6-5 to TRBJ2-7, with 7 bases aligning to TRBD1. CDR3 length: 14 amino acids. The V gene end was trimmed by 5 bases and the J gene end by 3 bases; junction bases not matched to a gene: 7. Germline V lookup: CDR1 MNHEY, CDR2 SVGAGI. The CDR3 protein is CASSPGGFIYEQYF. CDR3 coding DNA: TGTGCCAGCAGTCCAGGGGGATTTATCTACGAGCAGTACTTC.

The rearrangement joins TRBV11-2 to TRBJ2-7; D unclear. The V end lost 1 base, the J end lost 4 bases, and 5 bases lay between the germline ends. The CDR3 contains 12 residues. Germline loops: CDR1 SGHAT, CDR2 FQNNGV. CDR3 nucleotide sequence: TGTGCCAGCAGCTTAGGTTTTTACGAGCAGTACTTC. Residues: CASSLGFYEQYF.

The rearrangement links TRBV23-1 to TRBJ1-5; D is unresolved. TRBV23-1 is known as an ORF, though its function is uncertain. This CDR3 region has 16 residues. The germline V and J ends were trimmed by 3 bases and 1 base, with 13 bases remaining between them. CDR3 nucleotides: TGCGCCAGCAGTCATCGAGAGGGTCGCAGCAATCAGCCCCAGCATTTT. Amino acids: CASSHREGRSNQPQHF.

The chain carries TRBV4-1 and TRBJ1-1, with D unresolved. Per germline, CDR1 MGHRA and CDR2 YSYEKL. Trimming pared 1 base from V and 3 bases from J, leaving 6 bases between. The CDR3 contains 13 residues. As DNA, the CDR3 is TGCGCCAGCAGCCAAGGACGGCACACTGAAGCTTTCTTT. This sequence encodes CASSQGRHTEAFF.

The gene calls are TRBV4-2 and TRBJ1-1; D remains ambiguous. The germline gives CDR1 LGHNA, CDR2 YNFKEQ. V was trimmed by 5 bases and J by 2 bases, leaving 12 bases between them. The CDR3 runs to 14 residues. The CDR3 here is CASSLTVANTEAFF. The CDR3 region has the DNA TGTGCCAGCAGCTTGACGGTAGCAAACACTGAAGCTTTCTTT.

The chain couples TRBV19 to TRBJ2-7, with 8 bases identical to TRBD1. The CDR3 consists of 15 residues. V was clipped by 6 bases and J by 4 bases; unmatched bases: 11. Germline CDR1 and CDR2: LNHDA and SQIVND (reference sequence). The CDR3 DNA follows: TGTGCCAGTAGCCCAACAGGGGGAGCCCCTTACGAGCAGTACTTC. It specifies CASSPTGGAPYEQYF.